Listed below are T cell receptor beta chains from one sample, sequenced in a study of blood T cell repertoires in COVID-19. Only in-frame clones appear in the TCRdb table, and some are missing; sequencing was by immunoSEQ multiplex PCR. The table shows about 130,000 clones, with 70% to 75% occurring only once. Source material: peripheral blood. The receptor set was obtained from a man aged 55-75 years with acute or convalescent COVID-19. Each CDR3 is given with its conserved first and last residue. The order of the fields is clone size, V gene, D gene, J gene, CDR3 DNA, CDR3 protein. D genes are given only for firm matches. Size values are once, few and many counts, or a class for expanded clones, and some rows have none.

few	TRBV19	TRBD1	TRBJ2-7	TGTGCCAGTAGTTTAAGGACAGGGGGCATCGACGAGCAGTACTTC	CASSLRTGGIDEQYF
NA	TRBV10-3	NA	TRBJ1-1	TGTGCCATCGGGCAGATGGCTGAAGCTTTCTTT	CAIGQMAEAFF
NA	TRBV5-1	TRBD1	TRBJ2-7	TGCGCCAGCAGCTTGGGTCCTAGGGACAGGGACTACGAGCAGTACTTC	CASSLGPRDRDYEQYF
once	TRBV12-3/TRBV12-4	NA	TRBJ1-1	TGTGCCAGCAGTTTGAGAGAAACTGAAGCTTTCTTT	CASSLRETEAFF
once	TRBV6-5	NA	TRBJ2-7	TGTGCCAGCAGTCCGGGACAATACTCCTACGAGCAGTACTTC	CASSPGQYSYEQYF
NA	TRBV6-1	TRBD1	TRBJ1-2	TGTGCCAGCAGTGAAGTGGGGACAGGGGGCCATCGTGGCTACACCTTC	CASSEVGTGGHRGYTF
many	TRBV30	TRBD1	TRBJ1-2	TGTGCCCGGGACGGGGACAGTTATGGCTACACCTTC	CARDGDSYGYTF
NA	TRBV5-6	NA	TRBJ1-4	TGTGCCAGCAGCCCGTGGGGGGGGACTAATGAAAAACTGTTTTTT	CASSPWGGTNEKLFF
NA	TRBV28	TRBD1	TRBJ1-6	TGTGCCAGCAGAGAAACAGGGGATGATTCACCCCTCCACTTT	CASRETGDDSPLHF
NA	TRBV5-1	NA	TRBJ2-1	TGCGCCAGCAGCTTGGAGGGGATTGCCTACAATGAGCAGTTCTTC	CASSLEGIAYNEQFF
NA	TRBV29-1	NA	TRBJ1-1	TGCAGCGTGCAAAGGGGAAACACTGAAGCTTTCTTT	CSVQRGNTEAFF
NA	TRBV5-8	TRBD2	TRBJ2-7	TGTGCCAGCAGCTTGTCCGGAAGGGACTACTACGAGCAGTACTTC	CASSLSGRDYYEQYF
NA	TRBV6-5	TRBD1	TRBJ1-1	TGTGCCAGCACCACAGGGGGGAGAAACACTGAAGCTTTCTTT	CASTTGGRNTEAFF
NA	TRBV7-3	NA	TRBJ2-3	TGTGCCAGCAGCGGAAAAGCGGCTAGCACAGATACGCAGTATTTT	CASSGKAASTDTQYF
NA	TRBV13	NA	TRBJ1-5	TGTGCCAGCCGCCAGGGTAGCAATCAGCCCCAGCATTTT	CASRQGSNQPQHF
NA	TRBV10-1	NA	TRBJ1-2	TGCGCCAGTTGGAAGGTCTGGCGGGCTTATGGCTACACCTTC	CASWKVWRAYGYTF
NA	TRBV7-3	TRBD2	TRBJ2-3	TGTGCCAGCAGTGCGGGGGGGAACACAGATACGCAGTATTTT	CASSAGGNTDTQYF
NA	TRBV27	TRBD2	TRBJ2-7	TGTGCCAGCAGTTTAGGTCGACTAGCGGGAGATAACGAGCAGTACTTC	CASSLGRLAGDNEQYF
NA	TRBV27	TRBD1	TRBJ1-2	TGTGCCAGCAGTTCCCGGGACAGGCCAAACTATGGCTACACCTTC	CASSSRDRPNYGYTF
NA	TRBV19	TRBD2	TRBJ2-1	TGTGCCAGTATTGGGGCCGGGAGGAGCTCCTACAATGAGCAGTTCTTC	CASIGAGRSSYNEQFF
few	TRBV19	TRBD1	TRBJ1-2	TGTGCCAGCCAACACAGGGGAGACTACACCTTC	CASQHRGDYTF
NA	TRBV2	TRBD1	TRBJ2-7	TGTGCCAGCAGTTCTCCCGGGACAGGGGCTTCCTACGAGCAGTACTTC	CASSSPGTGASYEQYF
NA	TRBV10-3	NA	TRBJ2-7	TGTGCCATCGGGGCTGGGGCCGAGCAGTACTTC	CAIGAGAEQYF
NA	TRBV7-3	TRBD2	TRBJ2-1	TGTGCCAGCAGCTCTCAGCGGGGGGCGCACAATGAGCAGTTCTTC	CASSSQRGAHNEQFF
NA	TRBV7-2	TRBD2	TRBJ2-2	TGTGCCAGCAGCTCTGGAGCTAGCGGGAGTTTTGCCGGGGAGCTGTTTTTT	CASSSGASGSFAGELFF
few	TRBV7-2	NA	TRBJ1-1	TGTGCCAGCAGCTTATACACCCGCCTGGAAGCTTTCTTT	CASSLYTRLEAFF
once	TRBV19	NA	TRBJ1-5	TGTGCCAGTAGTATGCAGCGTATCGGGATGATTAGCAATCAGCCCCAGCATTTT	CASSMQRIGMISNQPQHF
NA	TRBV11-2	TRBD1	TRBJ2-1	TGTGCCAGCAGTCCACAGGGACAGGGATACAATGAGCAGTTCTTC	CASSPQGQGYNEQFF
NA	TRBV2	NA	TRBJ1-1	TGTGCCAGCAGTGTGATGGGGCGCGGCACTGAAGCTTTCTTT	CASSVMGRGTEAFF
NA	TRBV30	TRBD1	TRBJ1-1	TGTGCCTGGAAAGAAAACAGGGGACGAGCTTTCTTT	CAWKENRGRAFF
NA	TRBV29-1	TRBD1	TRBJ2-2	TGCAGCGTCAAACAGGGGCTATGGGACACCGGGGAGCTGTTTTTT	CSVKQGLWDTGELFF
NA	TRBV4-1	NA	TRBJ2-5	TGCGCCAGCAGCCAACTCGAGGGAGCGAACCAAGAGACCCAGTACTTC	CASSQLEGANQETQYF
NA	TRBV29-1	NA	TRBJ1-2	TGCAGCGTTCTATCCCAGGTTCGAGGCTACACCTTC	CSVLSQVRGYTF
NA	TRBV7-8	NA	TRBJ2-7	TGTGCCAGCAGCTTACCCCCACAACGAGAGGGTGCGCAGTACTTC	CASSLPPQREGAQYF
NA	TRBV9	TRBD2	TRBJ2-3	TGTGCCAGCAGCGTGGGACTAGAACAGACAGATACGCAGTATTTT	CASSVGLEQTDTQYF
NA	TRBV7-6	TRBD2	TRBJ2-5	TGTGCCAGCAGCTTACTGGATAGCGGGAGAGAGACCCAGTACTTC	CASSLLDSGRETQYF
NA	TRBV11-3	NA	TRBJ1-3	TGTGCCAGCAGCTTAGAGCGTGGAAACACCATATATTTT	CASSLERGNTIYF
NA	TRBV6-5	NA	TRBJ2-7	TGTGCCAGCAGTCAACCAGGGGTCCCCTACGAGCAGTACTTC	CASSQPGVPYEQYF
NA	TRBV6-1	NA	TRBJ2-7	TGTGCCAGCAGTGAAATCGCTCGGCGGTCCTACGAGCAGTACTTC	CASSEIARRSYEQYF
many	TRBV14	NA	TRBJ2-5	TGTGCCAGCAGCCAAGATACCTATTCACAAGAGACCCAGTACTTC	CASSQDTYSQETQYF
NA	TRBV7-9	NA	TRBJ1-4	TGTGCCAGCAGCCAGCCGGGGGTCGGTGAAAAACTGTTTTTT	CASSQPGVGEKLFF
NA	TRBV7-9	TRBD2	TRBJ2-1	TGTGCCAGCAGCAGGGACAATGCGGGACTAGCGGGACCGCGCTCCTACAATGAGCAGTTCTTC	CASSRDNAGLAGPRSYNEQFF
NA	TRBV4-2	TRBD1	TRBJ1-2	TGTGCCAGCAGCCAAGCGAAGAGTCGACAGGGGACCGGCTACACCTTC	CASSQAKSRQGTGYTF
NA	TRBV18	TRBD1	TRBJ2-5	TGTGCCAGCTCACTCCGGACAGGGGATGTAGCGACCCAGTACTTC	CASSLRTGDVATQYF